This T cell receptor beta chain comes out of a study of blood T cell repertoires in COVID-19 (dated by TCRdb to between 2020 and 2021). At the level of the whole study: Collaborator samples came from the United States, Italy and Spain and covered acute and convalescent phases of COVID-19. Samples were obtained from the ongoing ImmuneRACE study (first 160 participants) and from 1,254 subjects provided by 6 global collaborators. The repertoires were made available in a free public database intended to serve as a resource for research on the immune response to SARS-CoV-2. Deeply sampled blood TCRbeta repertoires from subjects exposed to, actively infected with, or recovered from COVID-19 were included in the dataset. Where HLA class I and class II types were available, the types were taken from metadata supplied by the sample provider, not from assay-based typing. Nearly every sample came with metadata listing a de-identified subject ID, COVID-19 status, age in years and sex. The prospective study material was composed of cDNA or gDNA derived from T cells, B-cell-depleted T cells, or PBMCs. What the authors observed across the whole study: How much clinical and demographic metadata was included differed by source and by participant, and the metadata was provided uncurated.

TCRbeta CDR3 regions were amplified from genomic DNA by means of the immunoSEQ Assay, a bias-controlled multiplex PCR. The source study handled its data this way. Within the assay, amplification of reference gene primers was used to estimate how many nucleated cells each sample contained. Sequence reads were collapsed and filtered to measure the absolute abundance of every unique TCRbeta CDR3 rearrangement. For each sample, productive Simpson clonality was calculated as the square root of Simpson's diversity index over productive rearrangements. TCRdb's version of the immuneACCESS table is confined to in-frame rearrangements and falls short of the full clone set. An unresolved V gene accounts for under half of the shortfall where checked; the remainder is of unknown origin. The DNA gave D and trimming, while V, J and clone size come from that table. The sample table contains around 150,000 clones; only one count was recorded for 70% to 90% of them. The ten largest clonotypes hold 6% of the sample.

Enrolling through a virtual design, the prospective study's participants ranged in age from roughly 18 to 95 years and lived across 24 United States geographic areas. To assign participants to cohorts, the prospective study relied on clinical history that participants themselves reported in a screening survey and a study questionnaire. Recovered participants in ImmuneRACE Cohort 3 were defined by two consecutive negative NP/OP PCR tests, clearance by a healthcare professional, or resolution of symptoms. In the prospective study, mobile phlebotomists collected whole blood, serum and a nasopharyngeal or oropharyngeal swab from each participant. Prospective study participants could optionally give additional blood draws and questionnaires over an approximately 2-month period. Before DNA extraction, prospective study blood samples were shipped either frozen or at room temperature. The V end gives up 5 bases and the J end 7 bases, leaving 8 bases in the junction not matched to a gene. The CDR3 runs 14 residues from the cysteine to the phenylalanine. The kept DNA is CDR3 alone, 42 bases in frame from the first base. CDR1 SGHRS and CDR2 YFSETQ were looked up in the germline V gene.

This clone came up a few times. This receptor's antigen is unknown. There are no base qualities to consult, and no much larger clone falls within one base. The receptor was isolated from a man in his forties who had recovered from COVID-19. The chain was built from TRBV5-1 and TRBJ2-1, and 8 bases in between align with TRBD2. Sequenced sample: PBMCs or T cells enriched from blood (not recorded which). The sequence in DNA is TGCGCCAGCAGTCGTAGCGGGGACCAGAATGAGCAGTTCTTC. It is translated as CASSRSGDQNEQFF.